This TCR beta chain was captured by sequencing in a study of shared clonotypes between healthy human individuals (TCRdb year 2020). Regarding the study in general: A couple of women and three men aged 18 to 49 years were included in the cohort. For each donor, CD4 naive and CD4 memory were each run on three plates, CD8 naive on two plates, and CD8 memory on one plate. Libraries were prepared and TCR repertoires were sequenced by different laboratories using diverse techniques, in order to increase sequencing depth and limit assay-specific biases. Blood TCR repertoires of about 5 healthy adults were deeply sequenced to estimate repertoire size and the extent of clonotype sharing between individuals. Each donor's leukapheresis produced roughly between roughly 0.85 and 9 billion PBMCs. Overall results and qualifications from the work: Incomplete sequencing was indicated by rarefaction of sorted-subset datasets, despite the large sequencing depth. Sharing across a handful of donors was observed for about 5% of naive CD4, 3% to 3.5% of naive CD8, about 2.3% of memory CD4, and roughly 0.4% of memory CD8 clonotypes. Pairwise subsampling indicated that sequencing depth was expected to affect the degree of clonotype sharing among donors. Clonotypes shared by all four sorted-subset donors showed higher generation probabilities than non-shared clonotypes. Sampling was restricted to blood, and TCR repertoires in tissues likely differ from the TCR repertoires found in blood. Naive subsets generally had larger estimated clonotype richness than memory subsets did. The genetic and exposure-history diversity represented was limited by the small number of donors.

TCR CDR3 regions were amplified from genomic DNA by multiplex PCR using the deep immunoSEQ assay. Extracted genomic DNA from each cell subset was spread evenly across all wells of several immunoSEQ 96-well plates, with each plate serving as a replicate. For sorted subsets, 150 to 200 ng genomic DNA, equal to some 30,000 T cell genomes, was loaded into each replicate PCR. Purified libraries were measured with a Qubit 3.0 fluorometer, size-checked on a Bioanalyzer 2100, and measured again with the KAPA Library Quantification kit. Every immunoSEQ 96-well plate was sequenced on a separate single-read 150-cycle Illumina NextSeq 550 flow cell. The original pipeline was this. Because the immunoSEQ output included only junctional sequences and no quality scores, the filtering could not be the same as the filtering used for full-length reads. To assign V/J genes and CDR3, sequences were annotated against IMGT germline references using PyIR, a Python wrapper for IgBLAST v1.9. Reads were filtered out if the reads had weak V/J assignments (E-value above 1e-6), no CDR3, stop codons, out-of-frame junctions, or ambiguous translated residues. V3J clonotypes were defined by identical inferred V gene, J gene, and CDR3 amino acid sequence. To compute the percentage overlap between repertoires, the number of shared unique clonotypes was divided by the size of the smaller repertoire. Three approaches were used to assess repertoire richness: RTK rarefaction, the Chao1 estimator, and Recon v2.1 estimates of unobserved clonotypes. For all TCRbeta clonotypes obtained by the gDNA method from a few donors, generation probabilities were computed with OLGA. TCRdb's version of the immuneACCESS table is confined to in-frame rearrangements and falls short of the full clone set. An unresolved V gene accounts for under half of the shortfall where checked; the remainder is of unknown origin. The V and J calls and the clone size are those of that table, but D and trimming were determined from the DNA. The sample profile shows roughly 2,000,000 clones; around 93% of them were found once. Less than 2% of the sample comes from the top ten.

As encoded in the germline V gene (reference sequence), CDR1 is LNHNV while CDR2 is YYDKDF. Trimming at the junction amounts to 5 bases on V and 3 bases on J, and the germline ends lie 25 bases apart. The CDR3 runs 18 amino acids, cysteine and phenylalanine included. CDR3 DNA only is kept here, 54 bases in frame from base 1. As to this clone: The clone's antigen remains unknown. It has no much larger one-base neighbor in the sample; base qualities were not kept.

CD8 naive samples were CD45RO-negative cells positively selected for CCR7, giving a CD45RA+CCR7+ population that excluded TemRA cells. The donors were healthy, HIV-negative adults with no recently reported acute infections or vaccinations. Only Caucasian adults living in Nashville, Tennessee, USA were represented among the donors. Blood was collected by leukapheresis, and PBMCs were isolated by Ficoll-Histopaque density gradient centrifugation and then cryopreserved in liquid nitrogen vapor phase. Analytical flow cytometry was used to check the purity and quantity of each magnetically sorted T cell population. Genomic DNA was isolated from every sorted fraction and measured by UV absorbance on a Nanodrop 2000c.

Sequencing used naive CD8+ T cells from PBMCs. Reading the label with the study, this specimen's cell subset or site is: CD45RA+CCR7+. Recombination connected TRBV15 to TRBJ2-5; the D segment might be TRBD1 or TRBD2, since each matches 5 bases. The TCR sequence derives from a man aged 18 to 30 in good health. Some clones in this sample may be carry-over from other donors' samples. CDR3 reads: CATSRGPRALEIKETQYF. The bases are TGTGCCACCAGCCGGGGACCGAGGGCACTCGAAATAAAAGAGACCCAGTACTTC.